The present entry profiles one TCR beta chain with its context. This CDR3 region has 14 residues. Germline V gene data show CDR1 as SGHNT and CDR2 as YYREEE (reference sequence). With 2 bases removed from V and 4 bases from J, the gap between germline ends came to 10 bases. This entry comes from a study of blood T cell repertoires in COVID-19. The protocol was immunoSEQ multiplex PCR, while the TCRdb copy is restricted to in-frame clones and leaves out a portion. This table has roughly 100,000 clones, more than 75% appearing once. Sequencing was carried out using peripheral blood. The chain has TRBV5-4 and TRBJ1-3; D ambiguous. The clonotype comes from a woman of 80 years or more with active COVID-19. CDR3 DNA: TGTGCCAGCAGCTTAAGAGGGATAGGAAACACCATATATTTT. Translation gives CASSLRGIGNTIYF.